These 27 T cell receptor beta chains originate from one sample sequenced in a study of cytomegalovirus exposure and HLA in healthy donors. Profiling relied on immunoSEQ multiplex PCR, and the TCRdb table lists in-frame clones only, not all of them. The repertoire includes more than 55,000 clones, more than 80% of them detected once, and over 1% sits in the top ten. Sample: PBMCs. These receptors were obtained from a woman aged 18-29 years in good health and CMV-seronegative.

The chain joins TRBV7-2 to TRBJ2-3; D possibly corresponds to TRBD2 (5 bases). Trimming removed 2 bases at V and 3 bases at J, with 6 bases between. Germline V gives CDR1 SGHTA, CDR2 FQGNSA. This CDR3 has 13 residues. CDR3 sequence: CASSLRRTDTQYF. The CDR3 region has the DNA TGTGCCAGCAGCTTAAGGAGGACAGATACGCAGTATTTT.

The V gene is TRBV7-2, the J gene TRBJ2-5; 8 bases match TRBD2. Germline values: CDR1 SGHTA, CDR2 FQGNSA. V dropped 1 base and J dropped 5; count of bases not matched to a gene: 9. The CDR3 totals 16 residues. CDR3 in amino acids: CASSLDSGGPLETQYF. For the CDR3, the DNA is TGTGCCAGCAGCTTAGATTCGGGAGGGCCCTTGGAGACCCAGTACTTC.

The rearrangement uses TRBV5-1 and TRBJ1-4; TRBD1 matches 8 bases. The V and J ends lost 1 base and 8 bases, in that order; junction bases with no gene match: 10. CDR1 is SGHRS, CDR2 YFSETQ, per germline. The CDR3 runs to 16 residues. CDR3 sequence reads: CASSLRDRQRAEKLFF. CDR3 bases: TGCGCCAGCAGCTTGCGGGACAGGCAGAGGGCGGAAAAACTGTTTTTT.

In this sample, this clone turned up a few times. V usage is TRBV6-5 and J usage is TRBJ1-4, with 10 bases identical to TRBD1. This CDR3 is built from 15 residues. Per germline, CDR1 MNHEY and CDR2 SVGAGI. The ends lost 1 base at V and 7 bases at J; junction bases unmatched: 3. CDR3 protein: CASSYLTGGSEKLFF. DNA of the CDR3: TGTGCCAGCAGTTACTTGACAGGGGGCAGTGAAAAACTGTTTTTT.

The rearrangement joins TRBV28 to TRBJ1-2; D might be TRBD1 (6 bases). Between the trimmed V and J ends, which lost 3 bases and 8 bases, there was a span of 13 bases. The germline V gene encodes CDR1 MDHEN and CDR2 SYDVKM. This CDR3 contains 13 residues. CDR3 DNA sequence: TGTGCCAGCAGTTTCGGGTTAACAGGGGGCTACACCTTC. Encoded protein: CASSFGLTGGYTF.

The chain carries TRBV6-5 and TRBJ2-7, with 8 bases that match TRBD2. Germline values: CDR1 MNHEY, CDR2 SVGAGI. This CDR3 is built from 13 residues. The V and J ends lost 7 bases and 3 bases, in that order; junction bases with no gene match: 5. CDR3 amino acids: CASKMTSDYEQYF. The CDR3 region has the DNA TGTGCCAGCAAAATGACTAGCGACTACGAGCAGTACTTC.

The CDR3 spells CASSQERGGQGMNTEAFF. In DNA form, the CDR3 reads TGCGCCAGCAGCCAAGAACGAGGTGGGCAGGGTATGAACACTGAAGCTTTCTTT. The chain combines TRBV4-1 with TRBJ1-1; TRBD1 might be the D (5 bases). The length of the CDR3 is 18 residues. With 0 bases removed from V and 0 bases from J, the gap between germline ends came to 17 bases. The germline V gene encodes CDR1 MGHRA and CDR2 YSYEKL.

V is TRBV14 and J is TRBJ2-1; tentative D call: TRBD2 (7 bases). Trimming pared 0 bases from V and 7 bases from J, leaving 16 bases between. Germline CDR1 is SGHDN and CDR2 is FVKESK. The CDR3 is made up of 16 amino acids. The CDR3 loop is CASSQDGGAGANEQFF. The CDR3 bases are TGTGCCAGCAGCCAAGATGGGGGTGCGGGGGCTAATGAGCAGTTCTTC.

The chain's CDR3 is CASKAGGSSEKLFF. As DNA, the CDR3 is TGTGCCAGCAAGGCAGGGGGTTCGTCTGAAAAACTGTTTTTT. The J gene is TRBJ1-4, the V gene TRBV2; 7 positions agree with TRBD1. The V and J ends lost 7 bases and 7 bases, in that order; junction bases with no gene match: 9. CDR3 length: 14 amino acids. Germline loops: CDR1 SNHLY, CDR2 FYNNEI.

V gene TRBV10-2 combines with J gene TRBJ2-3, with 8 bases aligning to TRBD2. Germline CDR1 reads WSHSY; CDR2 reads SAAADI. The V and J ends lost 8 bases and 0 bases, in that order; junction bases with no gene match: 13. CDR3 length: 17 amino acids. CDR3 in DNA: TGCGCCAGCCGAGGTAGCGGGACTCTATCTAGCACAGATACGCAGTATTTT. It encodes CASRGSGTLSSTDTQYF.

The V and J genes are TRBV7-2 and TRBJ2-1, with D tentatively TRBD1 (8 bases). The CDR3 is 16 residues long. V was cut by 2 bases and J by 8 bases, with 19 bases left in between. The V gene's germline CDR1 is SGHTA and CDR2 FQGNSA. The CDR3 is CASSLWGGAGGDEQFF. CDR3 nucleotides: TGTGCCAGCAGCTTATGGGGAGGGGCAGGGGGCGATGAGCAGTTCTTC.

V usage is TRBV19 and J usage is TRBJ2-3; maybe TRBD1 (6 bases). The CDR3 totals 14 residues. Trimming stripped 3 bases from V and 4 bases from J, with 11 bases between. Germline-derived CDR1 and CDR2 are LNHDA and SQIVND (reference sequence). The CDR3 reads CASSITRGADTQYF. The DNA of the CDR3 is TGTGCCAGTAGTATTACCAGGGGAGCAGATACGCAGTATTTT. Full variable domain (rest looked up from reference TRBV19 and TRBJ2-3): DGGITQSPKYLFRKEGQNVTLSCEQNLNHDAMYWYRQDPGQGLRLIYYSQIVNDFQKGDIAEGYSVSREKKESFPLTVTSAQKNPTAFYLCASSITRGADTQYFGPGTRLTVL.

CDR3 loop: CAWSVGTGLHEQYF. The CDR3 bases are TGTGCCTGGAGTGTCGGGACAGGGCTCCACGAGCAGTACTTC. The genes are TRBV30 and TRBJ2-7, with 9 nucleotides matching TRBD1. Germline V gene sequence: CDR1 GTSNPN, CDR2 SVGIG (reference sequence). V was pared by 0 bases and J by 5 bases, with 5 bases of the junction left unmatched. The CDR3 sequence is 14 residues long.

The chain employs TRBV11-2 and TRBJ2-7; TRBD1 agrees at 10 bases. The CDR3 length is 16 residues. The ends lost 2 bases at V and 5 bases at J; junction bases unmatched: 9. Looked up from germline, CDR1 is SGHAT and CDR2 is FQNNGV. The CDR3: CASSLFVAGTGDEQYF. CDR3 DNA: TGTGCCAGCAGCTTATTCGTCGCCGGGACAGGGGACGAGCAGTACTTC. Looking up the rest from reference TRBV11-2 and TRBJ2-7 gives the full variable domain: EAGVAQSPRYKIIEKRQSVAFWCNPISGHATLYWYQQILGQGPKLLIQFQNNGVVDDSQLPKDRFSAERLKGVDSTLKIQPAKLEDSAVYLCASSLFVAGTGDEQYFGPGTRLTVT.

Only one count was recorded for this clone. The J gene is TRBJ1-2, the V gene TRBV5-6; D possibly corresponds to TRBD1 (5 bases). Trimming left V 0 bases short and J 4 bases short, with 13 bases between. Germline CDR1 is SGHDT and CDR2 is YYEEEE. CDR3 length equals 15 residues. CDR3 coding DNA: TGTGCCAGCAGCTTGGGAACAGGCTGGGGCTATGGCTACACCTTC. Translation gives CASSLGTGWGYGYTF.

J is TRBJ1-1 and V is TRBV21-1; TRBD1 was called by the table and not checked on the DNA. TRBV21-1 is classified as a pseudogene. This CDR3 has 16 amino acids. The CDR3 DNA follows: TGTGCCAGCCCTCCGACAGGGAGAATGATGAACACTGAAGCTTTCTTT. Translating it yields CASPPTGRMMNTEAFF.

This clone ranks as medium-sized (0.01 to 0.1%). J is TRBJ2-2 and V is TRBV2; TRBD1 agrees at 8 bases. Per germline, CDR1 SNHLY and CDR2 FYNNEI. The CDR3 has 15 amino acids. Trimming at V came to 4 bases and at J to 4 bases, leaving 5 bases not matched to a gene. In DNA form, the CDR3 reads TGTGCCAGCAGTGCGACAGGGGCCACCACCGGGGAGCTGTTTTTT. Amino acid sequence: CASSATGATTGELFF.

The J gene is TRBJ2-2, the V gene TRBV7-9; TRBD1 matches at 7 bases. Unmatched junction bases numbered 10, after V lost 6 bases and J lost 0 bases. Germline V gene data show CDR1 as SEHNR and CDR2 as FQNEAQ (reference sequence). CDR3 length: 17 residues. This CDR3 is CASSRPWDRTNTGELFF. Written as DNA, the CDR3 is TGTGCCAGCAGTCGGCCTTGGGACAGAACGAACACCGGGGAGCTGTTTTTT.

The J gene is TRBJ2-1, the V gene TRBV2; perhaps TRBD2 as D (5 bases). CDR3 length: 14 amino acids. The V and J ends lost 2 bases and 7 bases respectively, with 12 bases between them. CDR1 is SNHLY, CDR2 FYNNEI, per germline. In DNA, the CDR3 is TGTGCCAGCAGTGAATTACTAGATGGTAATGAGCAGTTCTTC. This encodes CASSELLDGNEQFF.

The chain is built from TRBV5-5 and TRBJ2-1; possible D gene TRBD2, 5 bases. The CDR3 runs 13 residues. Germline V gene data show CDR1 as SGHKS and CDR2 as YYEKEE (reference sequence). Trimming pared 5 bases from V and 5 bases from J, leaving 11 bases between. CDR3: CASRAGPNNEQFF. CDR3 DNA sequence: TGTGCCAGCAGGGCGGGCCCCAACAATGAGCAGTTCTTC.

The J gene is TRBJ2-7, the V gene TRBV19, with 9 bases fitting TRBD2. J was trimmed by 3 bases and V by 10 bases; bases with no gene match: 16. CDR1 and CDR2 from the germline V gene are LNHDA and SQIVND (reference sequence). The length of the CDR3 is 16 residues. Written as DNA, the CDR3 is TGTGCCACGCAGTATGGAGCTAGCGGGGATTACTACGAGCAGTACTTC. It specifies CATQYGASGDYYEQYF.

The J gene is TRBJ2-4, the V gene TRBV7-8, with TRBD1 identical over 9 bases. This CDR3 region has 18 residues. The germline V gene encodes CDR1 SGHVS and CDR2 FQNEAQ. V was clipped by 1 base and J by 3 bases; unmatched bases: 10. The CDR3 bases are TGTGCCAGCAGCTTAGGTCCGACAGGGGGTCTTCACAAAAACATTCAGTACTTC. Its protein is CASSLGPTGGLHKNIQYF.

The rearrangement joins TRBV6-1 to TRBJ2-7; 14 bases are a match to TRBD2. Germline values: CDR1 MNHNS, CDR2 SASEGT. This CDR3 is built from 15 residues. V lost 6 bases, J lost 7 bases, and 8 bases stayed unmatched. CDR3 protein: CASRHYGLAGGEQYF. CDR3 coding DNA: TGTGCCAGCAGGCATTACGGACTAGCGGGAGGTGAGCAGTACTTC.

V usage is TRBV6-5 and J usage is TRBJ1-1; D unclear. Trimming removed 8 bases at V and 6 bases at J, with 13 bases between. The CDR3 runs 12 residues. CDR1 is MNHEY and CDR2 is SVGAGI in the germline V gene. The CDR3 here is CASRKEGSEAFF. The CDR3 DNA reads as TGTGCCAGCCGAAAGGAGGGTTCTGAAGCTTTCTTT.

The chain carries TRBV29-1 and TRBJ2-7; D perhaps matches TRBD2 (6 bases). The germline V gene encodes CDR1 SQVTM and CDR2 ANQGSEA. There are 16 residues in the CDR3. V was trimmed by 4 bases and J by 3 bases, leaving 22 bases between them. CDR3 sequence reads: CSVGTSGWREDYEQYF. The CDR3 DNA reads as TGCAGCGTTGGGACGTCAGGTTGGAGGGAGGACTACGAGCAGTACTTC.

As for this clone: Its ends do not fully match the called genes, so a read error is possible. This sequence joins TRBV2 and TRBJ2-1; TRBD1 aligns across 8 bases. From germline, CDR1 is SNHLY and CDR2 FYNNEI. CDR3 size: 14 residues. The CDR3 sequence: CASREGQGVNEQFF. For the CDR3, the DNA is TGTGCCAGCAGGGAAGGACAGGGTGTGAATGAGCAGTTCTTC. The full variable domain, completed using reference TRBV2 and TRBJ2-1, is EPEVTQTPSHQVTQMGQEVILRCVPISNHLYFYWYRQILGQKVEFLVSFYNNEISEKSEIFDDQFSVERPDGSNFTLKIRSTKLEDSAMYFCASREGQGVNEQFFGPGTRLTVL.

This chain uses TRBV2 with TRBJ2-7; the D gene is possibly TRBD2 (5 bases). V lost 2 bases and J lost 4, with 12 bases in between. Germline CDR1 SNHLY, CDR2 FYNNEI. This CDR3 spans 14 amino acids. CDR3: CASSELGSLYEQYF. The CDR3 DNA follows: TGTGCCAGCAGTGAATTAGGGAGTTTATACGAGCAGTACTTC.